The clone carrying this TCR beta chain is labeled medium-sized. Antigen specificity is unknown. This sample was included in a study of circulating CD8 cells and anti-PD-1 response in melanoma. Whole-study context: Nivolumab was given intravenously at 3 mg/kg every 2 weeks. Non-responders showed stable or progressive disease; responders showed complete or partial response. Overall study results and limits: Replicates were generally not done for experiments. Published repertoire comparisons used only baseline and M1 samples.

Live CD3+CD8+TCRalphabeta+ cells were sorted into four subsets by PD-1 and/or TIGIT. The QIAseq Immune Repertoire TCR panel built the libraries from around 15 ng of total RNA. TCRdb analysed the reads with MiXCR anew, one entry per CDR3 protein. The sample records about 900 distinct CDR3 sequences, 9.5% to 13% being singletons. This clonotype was obtained from a human donor with melanoma. The sequenced sample was CD8+ T cells from PBMCs, obtained at baseline or after one month of anti-PD-1 therapy (not recorded which).

DNA for the CDR3: TGTGCCAGCAGTGATGGGGTGGGCTACAATGAGCAGTTCTTC. This encodes CASSDGVGYNEQFF. This chain connects TRBV2 to TRBJ2-1; no firm D call. V lost 3 bases, J lost 3 bases, and 9 bases lay in between. The CDR3 totals 14 residues. Germline CDR1 SNHLY, CDR2 FYNNEI.